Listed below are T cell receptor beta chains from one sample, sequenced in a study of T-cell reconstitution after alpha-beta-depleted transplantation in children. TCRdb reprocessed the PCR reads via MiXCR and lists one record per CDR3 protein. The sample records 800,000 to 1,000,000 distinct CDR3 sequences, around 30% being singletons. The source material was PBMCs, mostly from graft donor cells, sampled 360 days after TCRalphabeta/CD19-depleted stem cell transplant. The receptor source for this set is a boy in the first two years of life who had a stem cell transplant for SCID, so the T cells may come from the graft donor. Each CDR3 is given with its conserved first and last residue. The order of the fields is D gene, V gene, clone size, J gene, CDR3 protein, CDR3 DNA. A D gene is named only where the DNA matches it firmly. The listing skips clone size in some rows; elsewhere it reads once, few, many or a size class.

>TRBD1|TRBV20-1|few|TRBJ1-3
CSALITGVSLNSGNTIYF
TGCAGTGCTCTTATTACAGGGGTTTCACTTAACTCTGGAAACACCATATATTTT
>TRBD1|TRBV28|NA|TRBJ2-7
CASTPQGAYEQYF
TGTGCCAGCACTCCCCAGGGGGCCTACGAGCAGTACTTC
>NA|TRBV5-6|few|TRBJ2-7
CASSLGAAGQYF
TGTGCCAGCAGCTTGGGGGCAGCAGGGCAGTACTTC
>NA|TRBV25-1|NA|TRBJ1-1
CASGMGSGMNTEAFF
TGTGCCAGCGGAATGGGGTCCGGGATGAACACTGAAGCTTTCTTT
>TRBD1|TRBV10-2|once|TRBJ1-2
CASSELGTGGYTF
TGCGCCAGCAGTGAGCTGGGGACAGGCGGCTACACCTTC
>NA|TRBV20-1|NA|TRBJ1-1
CSAALTSEAFF
TGCAGTGCTGCACTAACCTCTGAAGCTTTCTTT
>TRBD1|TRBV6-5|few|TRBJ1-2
CASSYSSTGWAGGYTF
TGTGCCAGCAGTTACTCCTCGACAGGGTGGGCAGGTGGCTACACCTTC
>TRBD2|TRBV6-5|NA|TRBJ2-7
CASSMGGEQYF
TGTGCCAGCAGTATGGGGGGGGAGCAGTACTTC
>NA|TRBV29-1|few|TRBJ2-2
CSVEDLDRNTGELFF
TGCAGCGTTGAAGATCTGGACAGGAACACCGGGGAGCTGTTTTTT
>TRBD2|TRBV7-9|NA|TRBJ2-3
CASSTRTSGGADTQYF
TGTGCCAGCAGCACTCGGACTAGCGGGGGTGCAGATACGCAGTATTTT
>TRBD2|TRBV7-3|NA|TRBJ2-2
CASSFQRGSNTGELFF
TGTGCCAGCAGCTTCCAGCGGGGGTCGAACACCGGGGAGCTGTTTTTT
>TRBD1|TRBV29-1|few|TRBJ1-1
CSVGQGESNTEAFF
TGCAGCGTCGGACAGGGTGAGTCGAACACTGAAGCTTTCTTT
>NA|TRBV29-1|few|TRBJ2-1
CSAGGVPLTYNEQFF
TGCAGCGCCGGAGGGGTGCCTCTCACCTACAATGAGCAGTTCTTC
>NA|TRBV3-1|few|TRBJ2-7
CASSHGVYEQYF
TGTGCCAGCAGTCACGGAGTCTACGAGCAGTACTTC
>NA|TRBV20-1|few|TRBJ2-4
CSASRPGDIQYF
TGCAGTGCCTCAAGACCAGGGGACATTCAGTACTTC
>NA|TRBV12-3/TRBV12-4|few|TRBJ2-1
CASSAQSTSYNEQFF
TGTGCCAGCAGTGCACAGTCGACCTCCTACAATGAGCAGTTCTTC
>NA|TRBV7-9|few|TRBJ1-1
CASSPIAGGKAGTEAFF
TGTGCCAGCAGCCCAATTGCGGGGGGGAAAGCGGGTACTGAAGCTTTCTTT
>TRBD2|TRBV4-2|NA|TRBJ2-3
CASSHGFSGGFADTQYF
TGTGCCAGCAGCCATGGTTTTTCGGGGGGGTTCGCAGATACGCAGTATTTT
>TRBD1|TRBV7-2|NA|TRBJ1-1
CASRVTGDHEAFF
TGTGCCAGCAGGGTTACAGGGGACCATGAAGCTTTCTTT
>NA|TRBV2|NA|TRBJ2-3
CASSEPSGTAIPTTPTDTQYF
TGTGCCAGCAGTGAACCGAGCGGGACAGCCATACCTACGACCCCCACAGATACGCAGTATTTT
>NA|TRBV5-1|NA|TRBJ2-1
CASSLAAEEGEQFF
TGCGCCAGCAGCTTGGCCGCGGAGGAAGGTGAGCAGTTCTTC
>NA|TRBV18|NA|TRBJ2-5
CASSRWGGSQETQYF
TGTGCCAGCTCCCGCTGGGGAGGCAGTCAAGAGACCCAGTACTTC
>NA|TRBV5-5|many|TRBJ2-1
CASNFSGNEQFF
TGTGCCAGCAACTTTTCGGGGAATGAGCAGTTCTTC
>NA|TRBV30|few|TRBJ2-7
CAWSPSTSSYEQYF
TGTGCCTGGAGTCCCTCGACTAGCTCCTACGAGCAGTACTTC
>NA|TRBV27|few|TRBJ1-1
CASSMTGLPSAEAFF
TGTGCCAGCAGTATGACGGGACTTCCCTCGGCTGAAGCTTTCTTT
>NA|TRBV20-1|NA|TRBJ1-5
CSARMGGYSNQPQHF
TGCAGTGCTAGAATGGGGGGCTATAGCAATCAGCCCCAGCATTTT
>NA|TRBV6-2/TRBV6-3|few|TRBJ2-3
CASRKLGSTDTQYF
TGTGCCAGCAGAAAACTTGGAAGCACAGATACGCAGTATTTT
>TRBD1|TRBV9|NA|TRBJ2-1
CASSVDRVDADEQFF
TGTGCCAGCAGCGTCGACAGGGTCGATGCCGATGAGCAGTTCTTC
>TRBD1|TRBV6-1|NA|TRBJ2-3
CASSNPGQASTDTQYF
TGTGCCAGCAGTAATCCGGGACAGGCTAGCACAGATACGCAGTATTTT
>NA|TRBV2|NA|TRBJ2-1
CASRGDGSSYNEQFF
TGTGCCAGCAGGGGGGACGGCAGCTCCTACAATGAGCAGTTCTTC
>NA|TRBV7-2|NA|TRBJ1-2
CASSFFVGPSYGYTF
TGTGCCAGCAGCTTCTTTGTAGGGCCGTCCTATGGCTACACCTTC
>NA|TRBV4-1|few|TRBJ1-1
CASSRLEGFNTEAFF
TGCGCCAGCAGCCGCCTGGAGGGCTTTAACACTGAAGCTTTCTTT
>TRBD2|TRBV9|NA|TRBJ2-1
CASSSGAGGPRGNEQFF
TGTGCCAGCAGCTCTGGAGCGGGGGGGCCGAGAGGCAATGAGCAGTTCTTC
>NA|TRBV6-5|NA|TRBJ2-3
CASSHRPSPSTDTQYF
TGTGCCAGCAGTCACAGACCGAGCCCTAGCACAGATACGCAGTATTTT
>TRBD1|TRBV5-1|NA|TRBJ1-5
CASSSDRDQPQHF
TGCGCCAGCAGCTCCGACAGGGATCAGCCCCAGCATTTT
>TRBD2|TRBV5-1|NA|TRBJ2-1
CASSPGRASYNEQFF
TGCGCCAGCAGCCCGGGGAGGGCCTCCTACAATGAGCAGTTCTTC
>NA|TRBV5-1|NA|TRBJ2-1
CASSLAPWGYNEQFF
TGCGCCAGCAGCTTGGCGCCGTGGGGCTACAATGAGCAGTTCTTC
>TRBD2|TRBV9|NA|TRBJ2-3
CASSVEPGLGTDTQYF
TGTGCCAGCAGCGTCGAGCCGGGACTAGGCACAGATACGCAGTATTTT
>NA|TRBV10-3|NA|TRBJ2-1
CAISGYSYNEQFF
TGTGCCATCAGTGGCTACTCCTACAATGAGCAGTTCTTC
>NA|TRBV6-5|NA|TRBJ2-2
CASSYSWGLFSRELFF
TGTGCCAGCAGTTACTCGTGGGGGCTCTTCTCCCGGGAGCTGTTTTTT
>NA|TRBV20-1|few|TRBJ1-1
CSARDEDWAVTEAFF
TGCAGTGCTAGAGATGAAGATTGGGCAGTCACTGAAGCTTTCTTT
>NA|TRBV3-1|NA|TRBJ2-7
CASRYGPAAYEQYF
TGTGCCAGCAGATACGGACCAGCCGCCTACGAGCAGTACTTC
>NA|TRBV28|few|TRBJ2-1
CASSTLDRTTEQFF
TGTGCCAGCAGTACATTAGACAGAACCACAGAGCAGTTCTTC
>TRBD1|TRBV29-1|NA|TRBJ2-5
CSVDPRGETQYF
TGCAGCGTTGACCCCAGGGGGGAGACCCAGTACTTC
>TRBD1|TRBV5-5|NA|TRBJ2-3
CASIATGADTQYF
TGTGCCAGCATCGCAACAGGGGCAGATACGCAGTATTTT
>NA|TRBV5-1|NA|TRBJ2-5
CASSSFGGQETQYF
TGCGCCAGCAGCTCCTTCGGGGGTCAAGAGACCCAGTACTTC
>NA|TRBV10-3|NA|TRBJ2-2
CAIKAAGELFF
TGTGCCATCAAGGCTGCCGGGGAGCTGTTTTTT
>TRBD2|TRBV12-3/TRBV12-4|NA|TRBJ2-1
CASRPAGITLLGQFF
TGTGCCAGTCGACCAGCGGGAATTACCCTTCTTGGGCAGTTCTTC
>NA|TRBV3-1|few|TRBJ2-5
CASSQAGAEETQYF
TGTGCCAGCAGCCAAGCGGGGGCTGAAGAGACCCAGTACTTC
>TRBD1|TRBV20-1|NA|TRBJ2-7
CSARDGLTGNYEQYF
TGCAGTGCTAGAGACGGTCTGACAGGGAACTACGAGCAGTACTTC
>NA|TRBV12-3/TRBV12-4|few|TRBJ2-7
CASSFLNKRPYEQYF
TGTGCCAGCAGTTTCCTGAACAAGAGACCCTACGAGCAGTACTTC
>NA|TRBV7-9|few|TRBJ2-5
CASRKGAGQETQYF
TGTGCCAGCAGAAAGGGAGCGGGTCAAGAGACCCAGTACTTC
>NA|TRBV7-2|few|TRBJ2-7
CASSSRSNYEQYF
TGTGCCAGCAGCTCCAGGTCTAACTACGAGCAGTACTTC
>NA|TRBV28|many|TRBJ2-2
CASSRDNTGELFF
TGTGCCAGCAGTCGGGACAACACCGGGGAGCTGTTTTTT
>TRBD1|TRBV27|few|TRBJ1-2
CASSLDRKSGYTF
TGTGCCAGCAGTTTGGACAGGAAATCTGGCTACACCTTC